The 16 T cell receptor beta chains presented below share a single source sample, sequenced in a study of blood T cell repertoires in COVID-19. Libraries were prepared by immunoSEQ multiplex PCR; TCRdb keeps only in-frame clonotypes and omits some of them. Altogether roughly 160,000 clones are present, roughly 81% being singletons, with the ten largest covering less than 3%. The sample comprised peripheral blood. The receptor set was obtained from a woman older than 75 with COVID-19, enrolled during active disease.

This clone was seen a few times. CDR3 residues: CASSSAPRDSRMFF. In nucleotides, the CDR3 is TGTGCCAGCAGTTCGGCCCCGCGGGACAGCCGGATGTTTTTT. The chain is built from TRBV28 and TRBJ1-4, with 7 positions matching TRBD1. The V segment lost 4 bases and the J segment 15 bases; nucleotides outside the gene matches: 14. Germline CDR1 and CDR2: MDHEN and SYDVKM. CDR3 length equals 14 residues.

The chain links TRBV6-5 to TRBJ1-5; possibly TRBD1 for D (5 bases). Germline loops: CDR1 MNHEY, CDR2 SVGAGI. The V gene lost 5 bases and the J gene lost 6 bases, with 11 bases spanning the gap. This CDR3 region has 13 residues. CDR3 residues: CASSTLRGQPQHF. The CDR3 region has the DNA TGTGCCAGCAGTACCCTAAGGGGTCAGCCCCAGCATTTT.

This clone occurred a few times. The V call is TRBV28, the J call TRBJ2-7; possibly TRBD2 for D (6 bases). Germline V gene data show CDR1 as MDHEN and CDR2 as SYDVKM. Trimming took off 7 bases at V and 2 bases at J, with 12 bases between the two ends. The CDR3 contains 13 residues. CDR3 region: CASTRLVPYEQYF. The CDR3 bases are TGTGCCAGCACCCGACTAGTCCCCTACGAGCAGTACTTC.

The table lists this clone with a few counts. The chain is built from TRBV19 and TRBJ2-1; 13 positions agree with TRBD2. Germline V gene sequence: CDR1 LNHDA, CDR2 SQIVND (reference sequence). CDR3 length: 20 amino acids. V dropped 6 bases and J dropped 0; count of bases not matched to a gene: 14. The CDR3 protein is CASSPKGTSGAQGSYNEQFF. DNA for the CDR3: TGTGCCAGTAGCCCTAAGGGGACTAGCGGGGCCCAGGGCTCCTACAATGAGCAGTTCTTC.

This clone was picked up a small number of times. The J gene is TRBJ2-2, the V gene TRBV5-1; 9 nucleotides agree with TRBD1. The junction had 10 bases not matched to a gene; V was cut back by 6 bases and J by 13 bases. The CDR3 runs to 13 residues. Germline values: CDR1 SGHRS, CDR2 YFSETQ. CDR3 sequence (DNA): TGCGCCAGCATAGATACAGGGGGCGTACGGCTGTTTTTT. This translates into CASIDTGGVRLFF.

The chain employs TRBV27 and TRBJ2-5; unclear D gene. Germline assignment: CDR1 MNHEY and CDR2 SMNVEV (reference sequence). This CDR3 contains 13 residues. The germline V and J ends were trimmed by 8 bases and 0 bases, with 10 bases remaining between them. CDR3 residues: CASRRHHQETQYF. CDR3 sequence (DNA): TGTGCCAGCCGACGACATCACCAAGAGACCCAGTACTTC.

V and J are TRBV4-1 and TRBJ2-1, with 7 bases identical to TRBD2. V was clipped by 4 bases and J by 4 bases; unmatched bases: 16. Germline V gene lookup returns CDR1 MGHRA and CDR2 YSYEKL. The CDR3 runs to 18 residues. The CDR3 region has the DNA TGCGCCAGCAGCCTATCTCCCCCGAGTAGCGGGCGTTACAATGAGCAGTTCTTC. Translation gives CASSLSPPSSGRYNEQFF.

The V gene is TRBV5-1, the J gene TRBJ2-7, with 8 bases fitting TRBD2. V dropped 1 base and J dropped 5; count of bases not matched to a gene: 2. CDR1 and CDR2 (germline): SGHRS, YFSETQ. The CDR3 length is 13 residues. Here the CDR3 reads CASSLLSGNEQYF. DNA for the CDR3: TGCGCCAGCAGCTTGCTTAGCGGGAACGAGCAGTACTTC.

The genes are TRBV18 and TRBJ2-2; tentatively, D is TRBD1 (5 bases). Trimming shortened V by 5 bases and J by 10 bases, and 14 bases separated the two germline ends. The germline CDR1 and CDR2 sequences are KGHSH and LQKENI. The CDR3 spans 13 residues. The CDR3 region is CASSIAGQAELFF. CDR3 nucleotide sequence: TGTGCCAGCTCAATTGCAGGGCAGGCGGAGCTGTTTTTT.

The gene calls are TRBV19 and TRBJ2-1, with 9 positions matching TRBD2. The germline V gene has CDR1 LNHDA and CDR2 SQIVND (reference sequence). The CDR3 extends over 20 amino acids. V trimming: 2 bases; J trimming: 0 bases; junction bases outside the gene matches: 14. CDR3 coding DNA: TGTGCCAGTAGTATAAGGGCGCTAGCGGGACCCCTAAGCTCCTACAATGAGCAGTTCTTC. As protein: CASSIRALAGPLSSYNEQFF.

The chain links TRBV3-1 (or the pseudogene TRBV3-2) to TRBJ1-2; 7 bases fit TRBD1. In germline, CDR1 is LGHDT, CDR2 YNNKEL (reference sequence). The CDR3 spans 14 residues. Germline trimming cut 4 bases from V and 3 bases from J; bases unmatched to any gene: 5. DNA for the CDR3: TGTGCCAGCAGCCGACTCGACAGGGACTATGGCTACACCTTC. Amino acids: CASSRLDRDYGYTF.

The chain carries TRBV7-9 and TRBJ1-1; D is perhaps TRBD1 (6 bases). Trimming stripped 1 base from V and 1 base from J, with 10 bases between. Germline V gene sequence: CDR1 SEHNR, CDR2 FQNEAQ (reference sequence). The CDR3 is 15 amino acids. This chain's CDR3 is CASSLGGTPNTEAFF. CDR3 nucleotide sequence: TGTGCCAGCAGCTTAGGAGGGACACCGAACACTGAAGCTTTCTTT.

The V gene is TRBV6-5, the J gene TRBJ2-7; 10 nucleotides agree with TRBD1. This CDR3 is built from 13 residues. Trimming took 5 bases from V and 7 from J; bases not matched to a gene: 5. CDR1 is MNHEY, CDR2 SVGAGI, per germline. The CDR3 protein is CASSRQGAREQYF. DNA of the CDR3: TGTGCCAGCAGTAGACAGGGGGCGCGGGAGCAGTACTTC.

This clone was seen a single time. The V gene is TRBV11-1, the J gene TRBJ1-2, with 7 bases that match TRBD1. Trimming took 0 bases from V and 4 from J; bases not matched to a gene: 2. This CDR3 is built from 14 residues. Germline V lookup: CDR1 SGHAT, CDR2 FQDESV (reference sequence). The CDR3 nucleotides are TGTGCCAGCAGCTTAGCGGGACAGCCCTATGGCTACACCTTC. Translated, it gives CASSLAGQPYGYTF.

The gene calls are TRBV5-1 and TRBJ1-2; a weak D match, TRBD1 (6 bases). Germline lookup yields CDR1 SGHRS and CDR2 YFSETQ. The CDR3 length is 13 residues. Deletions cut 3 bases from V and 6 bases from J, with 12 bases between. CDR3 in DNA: TGCGCCAGCAGCTCACAGCAGGGGAATGGCTACACCTTC. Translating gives CASSSQQGNGYTF.

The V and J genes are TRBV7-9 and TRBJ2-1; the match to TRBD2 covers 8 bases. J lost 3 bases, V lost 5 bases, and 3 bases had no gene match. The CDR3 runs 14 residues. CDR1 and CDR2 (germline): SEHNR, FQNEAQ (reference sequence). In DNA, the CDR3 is TGTGCCAGCAGCCAGCGGGGGTACTACAATGAGCAGTTCTTC. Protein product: CASSQRGYYNEQFF.